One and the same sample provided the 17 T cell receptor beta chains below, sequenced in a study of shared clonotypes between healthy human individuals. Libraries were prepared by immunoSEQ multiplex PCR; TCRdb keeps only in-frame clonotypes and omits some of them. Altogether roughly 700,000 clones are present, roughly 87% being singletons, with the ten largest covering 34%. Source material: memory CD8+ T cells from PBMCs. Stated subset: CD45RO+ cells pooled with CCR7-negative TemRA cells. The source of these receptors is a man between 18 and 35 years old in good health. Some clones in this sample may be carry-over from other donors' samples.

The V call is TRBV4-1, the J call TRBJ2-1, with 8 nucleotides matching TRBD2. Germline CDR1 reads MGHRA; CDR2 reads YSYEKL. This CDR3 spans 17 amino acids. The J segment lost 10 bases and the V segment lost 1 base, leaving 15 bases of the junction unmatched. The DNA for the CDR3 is TGCGCCAGCAGCCAAGGGGCCGGGACTAGGGCTAGGGTGGAGCAGTTCTTC. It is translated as CASSQGAGTRARVEQFF.

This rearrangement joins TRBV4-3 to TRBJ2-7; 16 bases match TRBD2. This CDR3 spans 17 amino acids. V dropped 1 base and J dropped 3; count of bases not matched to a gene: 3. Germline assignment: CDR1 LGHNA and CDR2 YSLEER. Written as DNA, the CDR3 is TGCGCCAGCAGCCAAGTGGGACTAGCGGGAGGGAACTACGAGCAGTACTTC. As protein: CASSQVGLAGGNYEQYF.

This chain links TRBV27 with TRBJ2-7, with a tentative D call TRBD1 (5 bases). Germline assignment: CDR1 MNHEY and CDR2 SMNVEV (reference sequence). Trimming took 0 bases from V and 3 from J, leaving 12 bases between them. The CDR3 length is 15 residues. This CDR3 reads CASSLSWGRLYEQYF. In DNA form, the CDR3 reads TGTGCCAGCAGTTTATCTTGGGGCAGACTCTACGAGCAGTACTTC.

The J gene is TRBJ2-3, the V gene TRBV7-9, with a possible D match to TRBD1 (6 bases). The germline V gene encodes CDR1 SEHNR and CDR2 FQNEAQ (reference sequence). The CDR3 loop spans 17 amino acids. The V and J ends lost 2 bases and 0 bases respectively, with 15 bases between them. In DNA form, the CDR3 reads TGTGCCAGCAGCTTAAGGGGGAGAAGGGATAGCACAGATACGCAGTATTTT. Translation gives CASSLRGRRDSTDTQYF. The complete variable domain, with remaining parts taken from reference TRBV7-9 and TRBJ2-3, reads DTGVSQNPRHKITKRGQNVTFRCDPISEHNRLYWYRQTLGQGPEFLTYFQNEAQLEKSRLLSDRFSAERPKGSFSTLEIQRTEQGDSAMYLCASSLRGRRDSTDTQYFGPGTRLTVL.

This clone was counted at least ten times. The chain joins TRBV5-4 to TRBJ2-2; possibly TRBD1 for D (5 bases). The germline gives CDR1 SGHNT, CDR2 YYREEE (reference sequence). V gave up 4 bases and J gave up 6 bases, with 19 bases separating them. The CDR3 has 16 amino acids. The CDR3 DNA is TGTGCCAGCAGCCATTCTGAACAGGTCCACCCCGGGGAGCTGTTTTTT. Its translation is CASSHSEQVHPGELFF.

The CDR3 protein is CASSQELSGSGANVLTF. CDR3 nucleotides: TGTGCCAGCAGCCAAGAACTATCAGGTTCTGGGGCCAACGTCCTGACTTTC. J is TRBJ2-6 and V is TRBV4-2, with D hard to call. Germline-derived CDR1 and CDR2 are LGHNA and YNFKEQ. This CDR3 has 17 amino acids. V lost 0 bases, J lost 1 base, and 10 bases lay in between.

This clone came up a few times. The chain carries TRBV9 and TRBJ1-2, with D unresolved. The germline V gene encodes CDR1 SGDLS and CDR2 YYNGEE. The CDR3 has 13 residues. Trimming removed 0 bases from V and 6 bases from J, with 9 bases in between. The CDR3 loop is CASSVGWEDGYTF. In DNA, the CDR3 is TGTGCCAGCAGCGTAGGATGGGAAGATGGCTACACCTTC.

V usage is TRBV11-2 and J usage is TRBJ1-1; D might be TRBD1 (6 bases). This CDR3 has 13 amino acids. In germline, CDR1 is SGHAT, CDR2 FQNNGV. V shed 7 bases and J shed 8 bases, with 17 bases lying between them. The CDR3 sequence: CASIPPGAGEAFF. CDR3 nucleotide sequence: TGTGCCAGCATCCCTCCAGGGGCCGGGGAAGCTTTCTTT.

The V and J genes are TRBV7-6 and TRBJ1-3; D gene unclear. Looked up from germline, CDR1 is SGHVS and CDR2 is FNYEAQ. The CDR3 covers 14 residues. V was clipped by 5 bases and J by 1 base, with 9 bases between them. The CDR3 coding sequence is TGTGCCAGCAGCGAACGGGGTTCTGGAAACACCATATATTTT. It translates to CASSERGSGNTIYF.

The CDR3 nucleotides are TGTGCCAGTAGTAGGCTGGCAACTAATGAAAAACTGTTTTTT. Amino acids: CASSRLATNEKLFF. The chain combines TRBV19 with TRBJ1-4, with D unclear. The germline V gene has CDR1 LNHDA and CDR2 SQIVND (reference sequence). CDR3 length: 14 amino acids. V was shortened by 4 bases and J by 0 bases, with 6 bases between the two germline ends.

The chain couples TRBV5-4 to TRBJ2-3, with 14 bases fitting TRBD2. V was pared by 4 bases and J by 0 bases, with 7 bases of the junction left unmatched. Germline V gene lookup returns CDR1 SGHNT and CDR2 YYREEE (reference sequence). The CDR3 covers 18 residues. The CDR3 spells CASSPGLAGGYSTDTQYF. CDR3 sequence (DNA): TGTGCCAGCAGCCCAGGACTAGCGGGGGGATATAGCACAGATACGCAGTATTTT.

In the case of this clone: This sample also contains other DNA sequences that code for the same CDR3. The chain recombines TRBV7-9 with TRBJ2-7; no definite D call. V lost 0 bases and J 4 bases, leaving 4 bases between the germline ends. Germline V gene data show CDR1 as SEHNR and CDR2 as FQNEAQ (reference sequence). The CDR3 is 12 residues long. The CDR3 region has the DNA TGTGCCAGCAGCTTAGCAACGTACGAGCAGTACTTC. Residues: CASSLATYEQYF.

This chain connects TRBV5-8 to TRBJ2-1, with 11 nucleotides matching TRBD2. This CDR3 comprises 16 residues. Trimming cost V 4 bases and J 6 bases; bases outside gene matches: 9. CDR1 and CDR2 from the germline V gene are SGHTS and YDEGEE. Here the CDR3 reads CASSGRGLAAPNEQFF. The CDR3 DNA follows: TGTGCCAGCAGCGGAAGGGGACTAGCGGCCCCCAATGAGCAGTTCTTC.

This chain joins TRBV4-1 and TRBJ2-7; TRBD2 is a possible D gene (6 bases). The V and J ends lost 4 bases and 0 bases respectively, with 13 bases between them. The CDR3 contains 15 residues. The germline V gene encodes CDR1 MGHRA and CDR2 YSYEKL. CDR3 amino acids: CASSPLLGSSYEQYF. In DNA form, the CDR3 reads TGCGCCAGCAGCCCCCTGCTCGGGAGCTCCTACGAGCAGTACTTC.

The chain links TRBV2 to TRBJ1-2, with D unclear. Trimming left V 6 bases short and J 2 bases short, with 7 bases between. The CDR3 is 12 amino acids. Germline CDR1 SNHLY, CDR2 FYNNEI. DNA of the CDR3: TGTGCCAGCAGGCCACGAAACTATGGCTACACCTTC. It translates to CASRPRNYGYTF.

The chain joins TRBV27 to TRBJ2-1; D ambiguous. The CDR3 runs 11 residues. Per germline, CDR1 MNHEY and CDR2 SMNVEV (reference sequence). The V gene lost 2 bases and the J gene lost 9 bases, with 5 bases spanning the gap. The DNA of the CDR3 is TGTGCCAGCAGTTTACCTCCTGAGCAGTTCTTC. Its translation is CASSLPPEQFF.

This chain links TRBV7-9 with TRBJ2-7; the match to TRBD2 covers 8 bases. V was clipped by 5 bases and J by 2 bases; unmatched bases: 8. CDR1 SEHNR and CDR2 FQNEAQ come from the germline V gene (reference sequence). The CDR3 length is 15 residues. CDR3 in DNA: TGTGCCAGCAGCCCAGAGCGGGAGAGCACCTACGAGCAGTACTTC. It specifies CASSPERESTYEQYF.